Below are 16 T cell receptor beta chains sequenced from a single sample in a study of radiotherapy plus CTLA-4 blockade in lung cancer. Sequencing was performed with immunoSEQ multiplex PCR; in TCRdb, only in-frame clones are kept and a portion is missing. This sample has over 45,000 clones; roughly 80% occur once, and the top ten carry approximately 16%. The source material was peripheral blood, sampled from a patient treated with radiotherapy plus ipilimumab. The origin of the receptors is a human donor with non-small cell lung cancer who had a complete response to radiotherapy plus ipilimumab.

The chain joins TRBV7-9 to TRBJ2-5; 7 bases fit TRBD2. This CDR3 is 14 amino acids long. Germline V lookup: CDR1 SEHNR, CDR2 FQNEAQ (reference sequence). The junction had 1 base not matched to a gene; V was cut back by 2 bases and J by 1 base. Here the CDR3 reads CASSLWGGQETQYF. The CDR3 nucleotides read TGTGCCAGCAGCTTATGGGGGGGCCAAGAGACCCAGTACTTC.

V and J are TRBV6-5 and TRBJ2-3; 9 positions agree with TRBD1. Germline-derived CDR1 and CDR2 are MNHEY and SVGAGI. This CDR3 has 16 residues. After removal of 3 bases from V and 6 bases from J, the junction contained 10 bases not matched to a gene. DNA of the CDR3: TGTGCCAGCAGTTATCTAATACAGGGGGCATGGGATACGCAGTATTTT. Its translation: CASSYLIQGAWDTQYF.

About this clone: Other DNA variants within this sample encode the same CDR3. The genes are TRBV6-5 and TRBJ2-5; 8 bases line up with TRBD2. There are 14 residues in the CDR3. Trimming at V came to 1 base and at J to 4 bases, leaving 2 bases not matched to a gene. Germline V CDR1 and CDR2: MNHEY, SVGAGI. The CDR3 coding sequence is TGTGCCAGCAGTTACTTCCGGGGGGGAGAGACCCAGTACTTC. Protein product: CASSYFRGGETQYF.

The chain recombines TRBV7-9 with TRBJ1-5; possibly TRBD1 for D (5 bases). This CDR3 has 14 residues. Trimming stripped 5 bases from V and 9 bases from J, with 17 bases between. Per germline, CDR1 SEHNR and CDR2 FQNEAQ (reference sequence). CDR3 DNA: TGTGCCAGCAGCCCAGCGGGGCAAAGTCGGCCCCAGCATTTT. Encoded protein: CASSPAGQSRPQHF.

The chain has TRBV27 and TRBJ1-2; TRBD1 aligns across 9 bases. After removal of 5 bases from V and 6 bases from J, the junction contained 4 bases not matched to a gene. The CDR3 sequence is 13 residues long. CDR1 and CDR2 (germline): MNHEY, SMNVEV (reference sequence). The CDR3 region is CASSRDRADGYTF. DNA for the CDR3: TGTGCCAGCAGTCGGGACAGGGCGGATGGCTACACCTTC.

The chain has TRBV30 and TRBJ2-5; TRBD1 aligns across 7 bases. The V gene's germline CDR1 is GTSNPN and CDR2 SVGIG (reference sequence). CDR3 length: 13 residues. After removal of 6 bases from V and 1 base from J, the junction contained 5 bases not matched to a gene. The CDR3 sequence: CACSTGLQETQYF. The CDR3 DNA follows: TGTGCCTGCTCGACAGGGCTCCAAGAGACCCAGTACTTC.

The V gene is TRBV4-1, the J gene TRBJ1-3; 8 positions match TRBD1. V lost 0 bases and J lost 2; bases outside the gene matches: 0. CDR1 is MGHRA, CDR2 YSYEKL, per germline. CDR3 size: 15 residues. CDR3 loop: CASSQEDRAGNTIYF. The CDR3 coding sequence is TGCGCCAGCAGCCAAGAGGACAGGGCTGGAAACACCATATATTTT.

The genes are TRBV7-2 and TRBJ1-1; D not certain. The length of the CDR3 is 15 residues. Germline V CDR1 and CDR2: SGHTA, FQGNSA. The ends were cut back, 2 bases at V and 4 bases at J, with 14 bases in the middle. As DNA, the CDR3 is TGTGCCAGCAGCTTACGTTGGCTGTCGGGCACTGAAGCTTTCTTT. Translation gives CASSLRWLSGTEAFF.

The chain links TRBV9 to TRBJ2-5, with TRBD2 as a possible D gene (6 bases). Germline CDR1 and CDR2: SGDLS and YYNGEE. The CDR3 has 17 amino acids. Trimming cost V 0 bases and J 2 bases, with 17 bases left between them. CDR3 sequence: CASSVVGRIGAQETQYF. DNA for the CDR3: TGTGCCAGCAGCGTAGTGGGGAGGATAGGGGCGCAAGAGACCCAGTACTTC.

This clone was observed a single time. V gene TRBV30 combines with J gene TRBJ1-2, with 10 bases lining up with TRBD1. CDR3 length: 16 residues. The ends lost 4 bases at V and 7 bases at J; junction bases unmatched: 15. CDR1 and CDR2 from the germline V gene are GTSNPN and SVGIG (reference sequence). CDR3 region: CAWIRTGTGVQGGYTF. As DNA, the CDR3 is TGTGCCTGGATTCGTACCGGGACAGGGGTGCAGGGTGGCTACACCTTC.

The genes are TRBV5-8 and TRBJ1-1, with 7 bases aligning to TRBD1. V shed 5 bases and J 0 bases; nucleotides not matched to a gene: 10. This CDR3 contains 16 residues. Germline V gene lookup returns CDR1 SGHTS and CDR2 YDEGEE. The CDR3 loop is CASSLPGQSMNTEAFF. The DNA for the CDR3 is TGTGCCAGCAGTTTACCGGGACAGAGCATGAACACTGAAGCTTTCTTT. Full variable domain (remainder filled in from reference TRBV5-8 and TRBJ1-1): EAGVTQSPTHLIKTRGQQATLRCSPISGHTSVYWYQQALGLGLQFLLWYDEGEERNRGNFPPRFSGRQFPNYSSELNVNALELEDSALYLCASSLPGQSMNTEAFFGQGTRLTVV.

The V and J genes are TRBV5-4 and TRBJ1-1, with 9 bases lining up with TRBD1. This CDR3 spans 15 amino acids. CDR1 is SGHNT, CDR2 YYREEE, per germline (reference sequence). J lost 3 bases, V lost 0 bases, and 3 bases had no gene match. The DNA for the CDR3 is TGTGCCAGCAGCTTGGGACAGGGGGTTTACACTGAAGCTTTCTTT. Translated, it gives CASSLGQGVYTEAFF.

This clone was seen only a few times. V gene TRBV5-1 combines with J gene TRBJ2-7, with 8 bases that match TRBD2. The CDR3 runs 15 residues. V shed 1 base, J shed 0 bases, and the junction held 3 bases outside the gene matches. The germline CDR1 and CDR2 sequences are SGHRS and YFSETQ. CDR3 amino acids: CASSLSSGSSYEQYF. As DNA, the CDR3 is TGCGCCAGCAGCTTGTCAAGCGGGAGCTCCTACGAGCAGTACTTC. The full variable domain, in which reference TRBV5-1 and TRBJ2-7 provide the parts outside the CDR3, is KAGVTQTPRYLIKTRGQQVTLSCSPISGHRSVSWYQQTPGQGLQFLFEYFSETQRNKGNFPGRFSGRQFSNSRSEMNVSTLELGDSALYLCASSLSSGSSYEQYFGPGTRLTVT.

This clone occurred a few times. The V and J genes are TRBV19 and TRBJ1-2; unclear D gene. Germline V gene data show CDR1 as LNHDA and CDR2 as SQIVND (reference sequence). The CDR3 runs to 13 residues. Trimming stripped 4 bases from V and 7 bases from J, with 13 bases between. The CDR3 is CASSTTVYAGYTF. CDR3 sequence (DNA): TGTGCCAGTAGTACCACAGTTTATGCTGGCTACACCTTC.

CDR3 nucleotides: TGTGCCAGCAGTGAAGAGGGGCGAAGCTCCTACAATGAGCAGTTCTTC. It translates to CASSEEGRSSYNEQFF. This sequence joins TRBV6-1 and TRBJ2-1; weak D call: TRBD1 (5 bases). Germline V gives CDR1 MNHNS, CDR2 SASEGT. The V and J ends lost 1 base and 0 bases respectively, with 10 bases between them. This CDR3 has 16 residues.

The chain recombines TRBV9 with TRBJ2-5; D is uncertain. Matching the DNA end better, TRBJ2-7 makes the J call doubtful. The CDR3 is 14 residues long. Per germline, CDR1 SGDLS and CDR2 YYNGEE. The CDR3 DNA is TGTGCCAGCAGCCCCCGCGACCGGAACTACGAGCAGTACTTC. It translates to CASSPRDRNYEQYF.